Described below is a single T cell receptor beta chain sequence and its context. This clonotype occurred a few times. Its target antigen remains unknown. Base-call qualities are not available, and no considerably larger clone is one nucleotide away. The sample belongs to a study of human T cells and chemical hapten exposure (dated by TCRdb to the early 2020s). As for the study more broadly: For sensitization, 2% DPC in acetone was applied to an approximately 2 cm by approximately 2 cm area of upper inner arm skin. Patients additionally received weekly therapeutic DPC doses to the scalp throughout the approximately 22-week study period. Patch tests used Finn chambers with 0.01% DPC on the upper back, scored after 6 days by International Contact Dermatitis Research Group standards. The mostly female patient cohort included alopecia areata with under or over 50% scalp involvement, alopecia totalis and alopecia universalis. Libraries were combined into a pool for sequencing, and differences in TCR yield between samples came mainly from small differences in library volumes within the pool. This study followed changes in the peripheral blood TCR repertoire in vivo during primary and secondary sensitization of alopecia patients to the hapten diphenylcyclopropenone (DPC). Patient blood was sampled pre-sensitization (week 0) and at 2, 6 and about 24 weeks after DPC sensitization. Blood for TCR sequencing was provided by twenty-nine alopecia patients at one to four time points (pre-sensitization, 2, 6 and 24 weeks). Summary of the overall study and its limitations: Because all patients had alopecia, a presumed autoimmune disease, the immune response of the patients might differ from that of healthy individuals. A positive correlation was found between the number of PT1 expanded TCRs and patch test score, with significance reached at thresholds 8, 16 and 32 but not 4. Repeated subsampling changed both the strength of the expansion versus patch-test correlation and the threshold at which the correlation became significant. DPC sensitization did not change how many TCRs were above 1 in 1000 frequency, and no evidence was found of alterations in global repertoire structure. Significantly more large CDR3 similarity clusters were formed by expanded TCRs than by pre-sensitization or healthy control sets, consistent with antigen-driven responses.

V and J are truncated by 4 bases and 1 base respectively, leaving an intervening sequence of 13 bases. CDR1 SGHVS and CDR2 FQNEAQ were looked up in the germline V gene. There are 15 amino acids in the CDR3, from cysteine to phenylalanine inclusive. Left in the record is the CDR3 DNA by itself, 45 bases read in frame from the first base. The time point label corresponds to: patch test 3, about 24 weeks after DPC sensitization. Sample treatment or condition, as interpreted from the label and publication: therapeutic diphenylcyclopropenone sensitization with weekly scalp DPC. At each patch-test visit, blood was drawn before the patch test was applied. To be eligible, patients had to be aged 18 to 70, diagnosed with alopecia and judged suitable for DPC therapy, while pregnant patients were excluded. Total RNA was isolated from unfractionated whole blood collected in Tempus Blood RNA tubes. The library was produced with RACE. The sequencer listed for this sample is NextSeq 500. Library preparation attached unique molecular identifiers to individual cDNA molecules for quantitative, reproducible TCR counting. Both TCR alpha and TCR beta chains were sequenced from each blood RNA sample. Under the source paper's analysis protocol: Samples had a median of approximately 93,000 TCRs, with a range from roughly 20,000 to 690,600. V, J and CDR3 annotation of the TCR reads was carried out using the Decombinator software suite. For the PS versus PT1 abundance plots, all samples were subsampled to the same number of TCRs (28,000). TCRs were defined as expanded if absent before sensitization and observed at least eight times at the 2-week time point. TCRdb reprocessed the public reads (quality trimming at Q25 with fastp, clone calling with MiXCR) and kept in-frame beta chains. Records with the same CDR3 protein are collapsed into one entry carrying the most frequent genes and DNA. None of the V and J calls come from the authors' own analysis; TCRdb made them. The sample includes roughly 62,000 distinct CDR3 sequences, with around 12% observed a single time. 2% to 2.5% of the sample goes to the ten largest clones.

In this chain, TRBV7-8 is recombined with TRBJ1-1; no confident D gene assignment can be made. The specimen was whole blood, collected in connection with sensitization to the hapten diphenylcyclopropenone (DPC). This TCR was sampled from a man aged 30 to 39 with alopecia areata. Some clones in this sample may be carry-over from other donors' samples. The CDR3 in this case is CASSSWPQANTEAFF. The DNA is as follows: TGTGCCAGCAGCTCTTGGCCGCAGGCGAACACTGAAGCTTTCTTT.